These 19 T cell receptor beta chains were all obtained from the same sample, sequenced in a study of shared clonotypes between healthy human individuals. TCRdb's copy holds only in-frame clones and misses some; the assay was immunoSEQ multiplex PCR. Here the sample spans some 1,100,000 clones, approximately 80% being singletons. Sequenced input: memory CD4+ T cells from PBMCs. Specified subset: CD45RA-negative fraction. These receptors came from a man aged 18 to 35 in good health. Some clones in this sample may be carry-over from other donors' samples.

The V call is TRBV5-1, the J call TRBJ2-3; TRBD2 agrees at 11 bases. The CDR3 sequence is 16 residues long. Germline V CDR1 and CDR2: SGHRS, YFSETQ. Trimming cost V 0 bases and J 6 bases; bases outside gene matches: 6. The CDR3 DNA follows: TGCGCCAGCAGCTTGGCACTAGCGGGAGTGGGGGATACGCAGTATTTT. It specifies CASSLALAGVGDTQYF.

The chain uses TRBV19 and TRBJ1-5; D call uncertain. The germline gives CDR1 LNHDA, CDR2 SQIVND (reference sequence). The ends were cut back, 5 bases at V and 7 bases at J, with 24 bases in the middle. This CDR3 has 17 amino acids. The CDR3 DNA reads as TGTGCCAGTAGTTCTCTCTTCACAGAAAACCCCGGGCAGCCCCAGCATTTT. The encoded protein is CASSSLFTENPGQPQHF.

The rearrangement joins TRBV20-1 to TRBJ2-3; D is uncertain. Trimming took off 0 bases at V and 8 bases at J, with 0 bases between the two ends. The length of the CDR3 is 9 residues. CDR1 and CDR2 (germline): DFQATT, SNEGSKA (reference sequence). CDR3 residues: CSARDTQYF. The DNA of the CDR3 is TGCAGTGCTAGAGATACGCAGTATTTT.

This clone was seen a few times. This same CDR3 is encoded by further DNA sequences in the sample. The chain uses TRBV18 and TRBJ2-3; no definite D call. The CDR3 covers 13 residues. Germline values: CDR1 KGHSH, CDR2 LQKENI. Between the trimmed V and J ends, which lost 0 bases and 0 bases, there was a span of 1 base. The CDR3 reads CASSPPSTDTQYF. CDR3 sequence (DNA): TGTGCCAGCTCACCACCTAGCACAGATACGCAGTATTTT. Complete variable domain (other parts from reference TRBV18 and TRBJ2-3): NAGVMQNPRHLVRRRGQEARLRCSPMKGHSHVYWYRQLPEEGLKFMVYLQKENIIDESGMPKERFSAEFPKEGPSILRIQQVVRGDSAAYFCASSPPSTDTQYFGPGTRLTVL.

The V and J genes are TRBV4-1 and TRBJ2-1, with D maybe TRBD2 (6 bases). CDR1 and CDR2 from the germline V gene are MGHRA and YSYEKL. Trimming shortened V by 6 bases and J by 0 bases, and 15 bases separated the two germline ends. The CDR3 loop spans 16 amino acids. CDR3 amino acids: CASRQRDLSSYNEQFF. DNA for the CDR3: TGCGCCAGCAGGCAACGGGACTTGAGCTCCTACAATGAGCAGTTCTTC.

The rearrangement joins TRBV5-6 to TRBJ1-1, with D possibly matching TRBD1 (5 bases). Germline CDR1 reads SGHDT; CDR2 reads YYEEEE. This CDR3 is built from 15 residues. Between the trimmed V and J ends, which lost 1 base and 4 bases, there was a span of 14 bases. The CDR3 coding sequence is TGTGCCAGCAGCTTGTTAGGGCAGACAGTCACTGAAGCTTTCTTT. It yields the protein CASSLLGQTVTEAFF.

Of note for this clone: Other DNA sequences from this sample encode an identical CDR3 as well. The V and J genes are TRBV20-1 and TRBJ2-5; the D is unclear. This CDR3 is built from 11 residues. Germline V gene lookup returns CDR1 DFQATT and CDR2 SNEGSKA (reference sequence). Trimming pared 3 bases from V and 5 bases from J, leaving 7 bases between. For the CDR3, the DNA is TGCAGTGCTAGGGTCAGGGAGACCCAGTACTTC. As protein: CSARVRETQYF.

The rearrangement joins TRBV25-1 to TRBJ2-3, with a weak D call TRBD1 (5 bases). Deletions cut 1 base from V and 5 bases from J, with 10 bases between. The CDR3 is 14 amino acids. Per germline, CDR1 MGHDK and CDR2 SYGVNS. The DNA of the CDR3 is TGTGCCAGCAGTGAATCGGCAGGGTTAGATACGCAGTATTTT. It is translated as CASSESAGLDTQYF.

The chain links TRBV9 to TRBJ1-2; TRBD1 aligns across 11 bases. Germline V gives CDR1 SGDLS, CDR2 YYNGEE. The V gene end was trimmed by 0 bases and the J gene end by 8 bases; junction bases not matched to a gene: 6. The CDR3 contains 15 residues. This CDR3 is CASSVGPRTGGGYTF. The CDR3 DNA sequence: TGTGCCAGCAGCGTAGGCCCCCGGACAGGGGGCGGCTACACCTTC.

This chain joins TRBV29-1 and TRBJ2-2, with 9 bases identical to TRBD1. V shed 6 bases and J 5 bases; nucleotides not matched to a gene: 10. The germline CDR1 and CDR2 sequences are SQVTM and ANQGSEA. The CDR3 has 15 residues. The CDR3 region is CSVGTGQGWTGELFF. The CDR3 region has the DNA TGCAGCGTGGGGACAGGGCAAGGGTGGACCGGGGAGCTGTTTTTT.

This clone appeared once. This chain connects TRBV5-1 to TRBJ1-1; no clear D gene. The CDR3 loop spans 19 amino acids. The germline V and J ends were trimmed by 4 bases and 4 bases, with 29 bases remaining between them. The germline V gene encodes CDR1 SGHRS and CDR2 YFSETQ. CDR3 bases: TGCGCCAGCAGCCTTAAGAGGAACGGGCCTAGCCTTCCACTCACTGAAGCTTTCTTT. Translating it yields CASSLKRNGPSLPLTEAFF.

This chain connects TRBV7-6 to TRBJ2-5; 7 bases line up with TRBD2. The CDR3 sequence is 14 residues long. The V segment lost 5 bases and the J segment 5 bases; nucleotides outside the gene matches: 8. Germline loops: CDR1 SGHVS, CDR2 FNYEAQ. The CDR3 nucleotides are TGTGCCAGCAGCCCGCGGAGGGGAGGGGAGACCCAGTACTTC. It specifies CASSPRRGGETQYF.

CDR3 sequence: CASTQGAYEQYF. As DNA, the CDR3 is TGCGCCAGCACCCAGGGGGCTTACGAGCAGTACTTC. The chain uses TRBV5-1 and TRBJ2-7; TRBD1 matches 8 bases. The CDR3 runs to 12 residues. Germline CDR1 is SGHRS and CDR2 is YFSETQ. With 6 bases clipped from V and 4 bases from J, the junction kept 3 bases outside the gene matches. Combining the CDR3 with reference TRBV5-1 and TRBJ2-7 gives the whole variable domain KAGVTQTPRYLIKTRGQQVTLSCSPISGHRSVSWYQQTPGQGLQFLFEYFSETQRNKGNFPGRFSGRQFSNSRSEMNVSTLELGDSALYLCASTQGAYEQYFGPGTRLTVT.

V and J are TRBV27 and TRBJ2-2; D is unresolved. The CDR3 has 13 amino acids. Germline V gene data show CDR1 as MNHEY and CDR2 as SMNVEV (reference sequence). V lost 10 bases, J lost 2 bases, and 11 bases lay in between. The CDR3 spells CATRLLNTGELFF. The CDR3 nucleotides are TGTGCCACCCGACTCCTAAACACCGGGGAGCTGTTTTTT.

This chain connects TRBV6-4 to TRBJ2-7, with a weak D call TRBD2 (5 bases). The germline V gene encodes CDR1 MRHNA and CDR2 SNTAGT. This CDR3 is built from 17 residues. V lost 2 bases to trimming and J lost 6 bases, with 23 bases between them. CDR3 coding DNA: TGTGCCAGCAGTGACCCGCCCGACTACCGCCCTTCGGGCGAGCAGTACTTC. It yields the protein CASSDPPDYRPSGEQYF.

This clone has just a few counts. The chain couples TRBV5-6 to TRBJ1-1, with D possibly matching TRBD1 (5 bases). V was shortened by 3 bases and J by 1 base, with 10 bases between the two germline ends. The V gene's germline CDR1 is SGHDT and CDR2 YYEEEE. The CDR3 consists of 14 residues. CDR3 sequence reads: CASSWGGRNTEAFF. The DNA of the CDR3 is TGTGCCAGCAGCTGGGGCGGGAGGAACACTGAAGCTTTCTTT.

The chain has TRBV7-9 and TRBJ2-1, with TRBD2 matching over 7 bases. Germline lookup yields CDR1 SEHNR and CDR2 FQNEAQ (reference sequence). V lost 4 bases to trimming and J lost 10 bases; unmatched junction nucleotides: 10. This CDR3 region has 14 residues. This CDR3 reads CASSSRLANEEQFF. The CDR3 DNA follows: TGTGCCAGCAGCTCCCGACTAGCCAATGAGGAGCAGTTCTTC.

This clone has more than one count but fewer than ten. The J gene is TRBJ2-3, the V gene TRBV10-1; D is unclear. Germline lookup yields CDR1 WNHNN and CDR2 SYGVQD (reference sequence). CDR3 length equals 13 residues. Between the trimmed V and J ends, which lost 4 bases and 5 bases, there was a span of 10 bases. CDR3 nucleotides: TGCGCCAGCAGTGTAGAGCGCCAAGATACGCAGTATTTT. Amino acids: CASSVERQDTQYF.

This clone was observed a few times. The chain joins TRBV7-2 to TRBJ1-1; 11 bases agree with TRBD1. This CDR3 comprises 16 residues. In germline, CDR1 is SGHTA, CDR2 FQGNSA. With 6 bases clipped from V and 3 bases from J, the junction kept 9 bases outside the gene matches. The CDR3 reads CASSPIGGQGDTEAFF. The DNA of the CDR3 is TGTGCCAGCAGTCCGATTGGGGGACAGGGGGACACTGAAGCTTTCTTT.